The rows below give T cell receptor beta chains drawn from one sample of a study of T cell responses to AZD1222 COVID-19 vaccine. Using immunoSEQ multiplex PCR, the repertoire was profiled, and TCRdb retains in-frame clones only, with some absent. The sample holds 90,000 to 100,000 clones, around nine tenths seen once. The source material was peripheral blood, sampled 28 days after the second AZD1222 dose. These receptors were collected from an adult who received the AZD1222 COVID-19 vaccine. Both conserved end residues are part of each CDR3. A D gene is named only where the DNA matches it firmly. For some rows the clone size is stated as once, few or many, or as a class when expanded; others skip it.

clone_size	v_call	j_call	d_call	cdr3_aa	cdr3_nt
few	TRBV4-1	TRBJ2-1	-	CASSQGLLRRESHNEQFF	TGCGCCAGCAGCCAAGGCCTTTTGAGGCGGGAATCCCACAATGAGCAGTTCTTC
-	TRBV7-2	TRBJ2-7	-	CASSLAFPGTSSYEQYF	TGTGCCAGCAGCTTAGCATTTCCGGGGACCAGCTCCTACGAGCAGTACTTC
-	TRBV10-3	TRBJ2-1	TRBD2	CAISDRTRSFHEQFF	TGTGCCATCAGTGATCGGACTAGATCTTTCCATGAGCAGTTCTTC
-	TRBV5-1	TRBJ1-4	-	CASSLRGLMGEKLFF	TGCGCCAGCAGCTTGAGAGGGCTCATGGGTGAAAAACTGTTTTTT
-	TRBV7-8	TRBJ1-6	TRBD1	CASSHGTGDYSPLHF	TGTGCCAGCAGCCACGGGACAGGGGATTACTCACCCCTCCACTTT
-	TRBV7-8	TRBJ1-1	-	CASSRLGPNTEAFF	TGTGCCAGCAGCCGGCTTGGACCCAACACTGAAGCTTTCTTT
-	TRBV19	TRBJ2-1	-	CASSFESSYNEQFF	TGTGCCAGTAGTTTCGAAAGCTCCTACAATGAGCAGTTCTTC
few	TRBV6-5	TRBJ1-1	-	CASRQSWTLAEAFF	TGTGCCAGCAGACAATCATGGACTTTAGCTGAAGCTTTCTTT
once	TRBV7-9	TRBJ1-3	-	CASSPPGVTLRNTIYF	TGTGCCAGCAGTCCCCCCGGGGTAACATTGCGGAACACCATATATTTT
-	TRBV24-1	TRBJ2-5	TRBD2	CATSEAGLAGVRETQYF	TGTGCCACCAGTGAGGCCGGACTAGCGGGAGTCCGGGAGACCCAGTACTTC
-	TRBV14	TRBJ2-7	-	CASAPPTGVGYEQYF	TGTGCCAGCGCCCCCCCAACAGGAGTCGGATACGAGCAGTACTTC
-	TRBV19	TRBJ1-4	-	CASSGALSLINEKLFF	TGTGCCAGTAGCGGCGCGTTGTCCCTAATTAATGAAAAACTGTTTTTT
-	TRBV18	TRBJ2-7	TRBD2	CASSTSRGDYEQYF	TGTGCCAGCTCAACGAGCCGGGGGGACTACGAGCAGTACTTC
-	TRBV27	TRBJ1-2	-	CASSRSYGAGYTF	TGTGCCAGCAGCCGAAGTTACGGGGCTGGCTACACCTTC
-	TRBV19	TRBJ2-4	-	CASGEATIAKNIQYF	TGTGCCAGTGGGGAGGCCACAATAGCCAAAAACATTCAGTACTTC
-	TRBV7-9	TRBJ1-2	-	CASSPNAARIPVNYGYTF	TGTGCCAGCAGCCCCAATGCGGCACGCATCCCCGTTAACTATGGCTACACCTTC
-	TRBV11-2	TRBJ2-1	TRBD2	CASSDKSGSGGNEQFF	TGTGCCAGCAGCGATAAAAGCGGGAGCGGGGGCAATGAGCAGTTCTTC